Presented here are 10 T cell receptor beta chains from one specimen sequenced in a study of control samples from healthy donors and cancer patients. The repertoire was sequenced with immunoSEQ multiplex PCR; TCRdb's copy has only in-frame clones and lacks some. Of about 75,000 clones listed, about 95% are singletons. Sequences were obtained from blood. Receptor source: a woman aged 40-49 years in good health.

The rearrangement joins TRBV27 to TRBJ2-6; unclear D gene. This CDR3 contains 18 residues. The V end lost 4 bases, the J end lost 0 bases, and 16 bases lay between the germline ends. Germline V gene lookup returns CDR1 MNHEY and CDR2 SMNVEV (reference sequence). The CDR3 coding sequence is TGTGCCAGCAGTTCCTTAAGTTCATTCGCCTCTGGGGCCAACGTCCTGACTTTC. Its protein is CASSSLSSFASGANVLTF.

V and J are TRBV3-1 (or the pseudogene TRBV3-2) and TRBJ1-2, with D possibly TRBD1 on 5 matching bases. V lost 0 bases, J lost 6 bases, and 11 bases lay in between. This CDR3 has 14 residues. Germline V gene data show CDR1 as LGHDT and CDR2 as YNNKEL (reference sequence). The CDR3 loop reads CASSQDGRVDGYTF. The CDR3 region has the DNA TGTGCCAGCAGCCAAGATGGCAGGGTGGATGGCTACACCTTC.

The gene calls are TRBV5-1 and TRBJ1-5; D perhaps matches TRBD1 (5 bases). Germline V CDR1 and CDR2: SGHRS, YFSETQ. The CDR3 has 14 amino acids. The V end was cut by 0 bases, the J end by 6 bases, with 10 bases between. CDR3 bases: TGCGCCAGCAGCTTGGAAGGGGAGGGTCAGCCCCAGCATTTT. It codes for CASSLEGEGQPQHF.

The V gene is TRBV2, the J gene TRBJ2-7; tentatively, D is TRBD2 (5 bases). The germline V gene has CDR1 SNHLY and CDR2 FYNNEI. The CDR3 consists of 12 residues. The V end lost 7 bases, the J end lost 0 bases, and 7 bases lay between the germline ends. This chain's CDR3 is CASTRGSYEQYF. The CDR3 bases are TGTGCCAGCACTCGGGGCTCCTACGAGCAGTACTTC. The variable domain in full, with the rest retrieved from reference TRBV2 and TRBJ2-7, is EPEVTQTPSHQVTQMGQEVILRCVPISNHLYFYWYRQILGQKVEFLVSFYNNEISEKSEIFDDQFSVERPDGSNFTLKIRSTKLEDSAMYFCASTRGSYEQYFGPGTRLTVT.

This chain connects TRBV24-1 to TRBJ1-6, with TRBD1 matching over 7 bases. Germline V lookup: CDR1 KGHDR, CDR2 SFDVKD. The CDR3 totals 14 residues. J lost 3 bases, V lost 5 bases, and 0 bases had no gene match. The CDR3 is CATSAGGYNSPLHF. The CDR3 region has the DNA TGTGCCACCAGTGCAGGGGGCTATAATTCACCCCTCCACTTT.

The chain carries TRBV15 and TRBJ1-1; D remains ambiguous. Between the trimmed V and J ends, which lost 3 bases and 2 bases, there was a span of 10 bases. CDR1 and CDR2 (germline): LNHNV, YYDKDF (reference sequence). The CDR3 has 14 amino acids. In nucleotides, the CDR3 is TGTGCCACCAGCAGTGATCAGGCTAACACTGAAGCTTTCTTT. This sequence encodes CATSSDQANTEAFF.

The chain links TRBV6-5 to TRBJ2-5, with 9 bases fitting TRBD1. The V segment lost 0 bases and the J segment 5 bases; nucleotides outside the gene matches: 7. Germline CDR1 reads MNHEY; CDR2 reads SVGAGI. The CDR3 has 16 amino acids. CDR3 sequence reads: CASSYSGTGLSETQYF. CDR3 coding DNA: TGTGCCAGCAGTTACTCTGGGACAGGGTTAAGTGAGACCCAGTACTTC.

V usage is TRBV6-4 and J usage is TRBJ2-1, with D possibly being TRBD1 (6 bases). CDR3 length equals 11 residues. V gave up 3 bases and J gave up 12 bases, with 9 bases separating them. CDR1 and CDR2 from the germline V gene are MRHNA and SNTAGT. The CDR3 protein is CASSDGGPQFF. Written as DNA, the CDR3 is TGTGCCAGCAGTGATGGGGGCCCGCAGTTCTTC.

The gene calls are TRBV7-9 and TRBJ2-7; D remains unclear. Looked up from germline, CDR1 is SEHNR and CDR2 is FQNEAQ (reference sequence). CDR3 length equals 15 residues. Trimming pared 1 base from V and 2 bases from J, leaving 12 bases between. CDR3 region: CASSLDRLTAYEQYF. The CDR3, as DNA: TGTGCCAGCAGCTTAGACCGACTTACGGCCTACGAGCAGTACTTC.

The rearrangement uses TRBV7-2 and TRBJ2-3; 8 bases are shared with TRBD2. Per the germline V gene, CDR1 is SGHTA and CDR2 is FQGNSA. Trimming removed 1 base from V and 5 bases from J; junction bases left unmatched: 8. CDR3 length: 16 amino acids. The CDR3 sequence: CASSLDGRGGLDTQYF. The CDR3 DNA is TGTGCCAGCAGCTTAGACGGACGCGGGGGGCTAGATACGCAGTATTTT.